This T cell receptor (beta chain) was recovered during a study of T cells after yellow fever vaccination. In the study overall: SMART-Seq v4 Ultra Low Input handled preparation of low-cell-number fractions.

By 5'RACE template switching, TCR cDNA was produced, with a universal primer site and UMIs added in the process. Each CDR3 protein gets one entry after TCRdb re-called the 5' RACE reads with MiXCR. Of some 400,000 distinct CDR3 sequences in the sample, 18% are singletons; the top ten hold roughly a sixth. There are 14 residues in the CDR3. V dropped 1 base and J dropped 4 bases, with 10 bases sitting between them. CDR1 and CDR2 (germline): LGHDT, YNNKEL (reference sequence). This clonotype showed up just a few times. Its specificity is unknown. General study results and limits: The bulk population could contribute abundant contaminating clonotypes to FACS-sorted repertoires.

The sequencing here drew on PBMCs, taken before the yellow fever booster vaccination. The chain joins TRBV3-1 to TRBJ1-2, with D unresolved. This receptor was obtained from a man younger than 30 who received the YFV17D yellow fever vaccine. CDR3 nucleotide sequence: TGTGCCAGCAGCCAAGGTCCCCAGGCCTATGGCTACACCTTC. Translating gives CASSQGPQAYGYTF.